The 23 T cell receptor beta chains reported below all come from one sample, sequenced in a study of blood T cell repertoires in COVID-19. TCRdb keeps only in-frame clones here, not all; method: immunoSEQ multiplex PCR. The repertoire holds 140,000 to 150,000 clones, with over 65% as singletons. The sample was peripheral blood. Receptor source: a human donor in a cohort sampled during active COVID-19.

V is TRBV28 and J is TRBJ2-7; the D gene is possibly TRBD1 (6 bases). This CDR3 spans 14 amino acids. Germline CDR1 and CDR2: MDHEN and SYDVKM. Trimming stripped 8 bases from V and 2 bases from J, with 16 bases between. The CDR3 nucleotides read TGTGCCAGCCTACCCCAGGGGAAGGCCTACGAGCAGTACTTC. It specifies CASLPQGKAYEQYF.

The CDR3 region is CASSLTGGPDNEQFF. CDR3 nucleotide sequence: TGTGCCAGCAGCTTAACGGGGGGGCCGGACAATGAGCAGTTCTTC. The rearrangement joins TRBV7-3 to TRBJ2-1, with a possible D match to TRBD2 (7 bases). CDR3 length: 15 amino acids. In germline, CDR1 is SGHTA, CDR2 FQGTGA. Trimming took off 0 bases at V and 5 bases at J, with 11 bases between the two ends.

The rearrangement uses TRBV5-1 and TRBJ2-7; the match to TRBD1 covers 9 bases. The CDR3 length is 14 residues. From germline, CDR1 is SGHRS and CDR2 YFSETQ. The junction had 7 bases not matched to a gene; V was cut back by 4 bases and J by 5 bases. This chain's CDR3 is CASSPGTGMHEQYF. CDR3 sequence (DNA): TGCGCCAGCAGCCCTGGGACAGGGATGCACGAGCAGTACTTC. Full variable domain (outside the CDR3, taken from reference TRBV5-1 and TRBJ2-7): KAGVTQTPRYLIKTRGQQVTLSCSPISGHRSVSWYQQTPGQGLQFLFEYFSETQRNKGNFPGRFSGRQFSNSRSEMNVSTLELGDSALYLCASSPGTGMHEQYFGPGTRLTVT.

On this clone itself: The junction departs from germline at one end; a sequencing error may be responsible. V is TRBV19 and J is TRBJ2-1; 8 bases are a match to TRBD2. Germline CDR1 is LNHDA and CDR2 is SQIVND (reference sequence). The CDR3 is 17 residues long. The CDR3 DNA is TGTGCCAGTAGTATAGATCCGGGGGCGGGAGGCTACGATGAGCAGTTCTTC. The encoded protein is CASSIDPGAGGYDEQFF.

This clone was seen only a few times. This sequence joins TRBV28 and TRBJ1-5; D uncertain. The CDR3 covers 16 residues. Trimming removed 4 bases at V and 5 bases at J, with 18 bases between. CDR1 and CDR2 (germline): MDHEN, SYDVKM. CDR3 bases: TGTGCCAGCAGTTACCCGGTCCCAGGCGATTATCAGCCCCAGCATTTT. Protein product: CASSYPVPGDYQPQHF.

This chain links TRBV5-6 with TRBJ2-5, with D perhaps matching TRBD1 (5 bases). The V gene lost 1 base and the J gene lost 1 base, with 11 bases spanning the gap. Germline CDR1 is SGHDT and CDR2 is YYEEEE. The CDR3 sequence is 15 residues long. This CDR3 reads CASSLKGRGQETQYF. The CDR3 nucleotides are TGTGCCAGCAGCTTGAAGGGGCGCGGCCAAGAGACCCAGTACTTC.

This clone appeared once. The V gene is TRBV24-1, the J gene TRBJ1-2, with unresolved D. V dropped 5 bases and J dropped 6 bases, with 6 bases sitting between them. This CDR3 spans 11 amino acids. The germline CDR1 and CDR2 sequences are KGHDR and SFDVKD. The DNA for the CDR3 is TGTGCCACCAGTGGCGTAGATGGCTACACCTTC. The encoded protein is CATSGVDGYTF.

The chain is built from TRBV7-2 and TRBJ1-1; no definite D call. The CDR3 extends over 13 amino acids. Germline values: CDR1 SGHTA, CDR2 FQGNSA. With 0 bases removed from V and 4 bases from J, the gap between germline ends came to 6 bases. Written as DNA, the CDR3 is TGTGCCAGCAGCTTAGCCGGGGTCACTGAAGCTTTCTTT. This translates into CASSLAGVTEAFF.

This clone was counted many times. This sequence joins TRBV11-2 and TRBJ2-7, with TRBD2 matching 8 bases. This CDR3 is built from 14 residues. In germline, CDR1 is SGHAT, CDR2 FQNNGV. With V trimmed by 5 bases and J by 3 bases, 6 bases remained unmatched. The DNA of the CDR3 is TGTGCCAGCAGCGCGGGAGGAGGGATCTACGAGCAGTACGTC. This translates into CASSAGGGIYEQYV.

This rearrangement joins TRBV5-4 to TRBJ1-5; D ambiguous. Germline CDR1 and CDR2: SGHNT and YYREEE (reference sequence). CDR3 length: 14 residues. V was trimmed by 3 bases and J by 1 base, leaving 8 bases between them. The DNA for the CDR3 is TGTGCCAGCAGCTATGACGGGAGCAATCAGCCCCAGCATTTT. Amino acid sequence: CASSYDGSNQPQHF.

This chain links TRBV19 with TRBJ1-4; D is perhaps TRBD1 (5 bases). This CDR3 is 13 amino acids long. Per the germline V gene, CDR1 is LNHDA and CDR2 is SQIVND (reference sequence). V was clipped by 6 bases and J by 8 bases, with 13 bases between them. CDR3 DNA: TGTGCCAGTAGCAGCGGGACGGTAGAAAAACTGTTTTTT. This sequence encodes CASSSGTVEKLFF. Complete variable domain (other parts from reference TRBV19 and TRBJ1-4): DGGITQSPKYLFRKEGQNVTLSCEQNLNHDAMYWYRQDPGQGLRLIYYSQIVNDFQKGDIAEGYSVSREKKESFPLTVTSAQKNPTAFYLCASSSGTVEKLFFGSGTQLSVL.

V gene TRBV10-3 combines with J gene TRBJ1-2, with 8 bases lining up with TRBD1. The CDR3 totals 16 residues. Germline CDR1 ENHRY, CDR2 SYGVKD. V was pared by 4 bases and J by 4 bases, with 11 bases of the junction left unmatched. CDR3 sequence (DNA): TGTGCCATCAGTGCCGGGTCGGGACAGGAAGGCTATGGCTACACCTTC. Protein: CAISAGSGQEGYGYTF.

CDR3 residues: CAVSRGRSGEAFF. CDR3 DNA sequence: TGTGCCGTCTCCAGGGGCCGGTCCGGTGAAGCTTTCTTT. This chain links TRBV24-1 with TRBJ1-1; tentative D call: TRBD1 (6 bases). The CDR3 is 13 amino acids. Germline V lookup: CDR1 KGHDR, CDR2 SFDVKD. The germline V and J ends were trimmed by 12 bases and 7 bases, with 20 bases remaining between them.

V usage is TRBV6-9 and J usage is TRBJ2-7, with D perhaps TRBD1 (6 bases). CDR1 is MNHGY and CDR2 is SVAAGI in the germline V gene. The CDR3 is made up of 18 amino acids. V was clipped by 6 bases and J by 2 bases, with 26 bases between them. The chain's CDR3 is CASRPRPPGTMGPYEQYF. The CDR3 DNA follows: TGTGCCAGCAGACCCCGGCCACCCGGGACAATGGGTCCCTACGAGCAGTACTTC.

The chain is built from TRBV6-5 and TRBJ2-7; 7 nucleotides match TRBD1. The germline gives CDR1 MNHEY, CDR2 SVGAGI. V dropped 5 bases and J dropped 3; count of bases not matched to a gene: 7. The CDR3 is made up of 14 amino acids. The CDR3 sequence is CASSRTRQGYEQYV. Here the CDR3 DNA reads TGTGCCAGCAGTCGAACACGACAGGGCTACGAGCAGTACGTC.

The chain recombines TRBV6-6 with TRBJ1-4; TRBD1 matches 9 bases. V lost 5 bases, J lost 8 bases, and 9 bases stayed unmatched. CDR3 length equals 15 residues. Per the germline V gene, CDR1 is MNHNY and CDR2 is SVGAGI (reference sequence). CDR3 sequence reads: CASSDHRGQGEKLFF. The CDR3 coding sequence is TGTGCCAGCAGTGACCACAGGGGGCAGGGGGAAAAACTGTTTTTT.

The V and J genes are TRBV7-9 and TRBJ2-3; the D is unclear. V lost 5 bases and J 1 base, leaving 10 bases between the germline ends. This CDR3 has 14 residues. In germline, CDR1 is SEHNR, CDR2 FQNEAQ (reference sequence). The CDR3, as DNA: TGTGCCAGCAGCGGGCATGGCGGCACAGATACGCAGTATTTT. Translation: CASSGHGGTDTQYF.

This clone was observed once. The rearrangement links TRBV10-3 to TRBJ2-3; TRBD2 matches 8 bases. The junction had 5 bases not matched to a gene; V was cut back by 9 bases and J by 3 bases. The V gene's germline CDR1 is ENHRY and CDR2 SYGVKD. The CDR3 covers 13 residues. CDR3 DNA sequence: TGTGCCATTTTTAGCGGGGCGACAGATACGCAGTATTTT. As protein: CAIFSGATDTQYF.

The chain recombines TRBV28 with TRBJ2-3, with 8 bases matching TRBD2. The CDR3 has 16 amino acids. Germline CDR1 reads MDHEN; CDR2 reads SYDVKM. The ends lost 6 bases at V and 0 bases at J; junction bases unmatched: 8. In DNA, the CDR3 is TGTGCCAGCAGCACTAGCGGATTCTCTAGCACAGATACGCAGTATTTT. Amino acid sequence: CASSTSGFSSTDTQYF.

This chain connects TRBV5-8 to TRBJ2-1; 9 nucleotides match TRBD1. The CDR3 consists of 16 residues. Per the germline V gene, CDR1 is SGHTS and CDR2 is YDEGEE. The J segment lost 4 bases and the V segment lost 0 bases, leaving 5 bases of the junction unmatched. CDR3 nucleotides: TGTGCCAGCAGCTTGGACACCGGGACAGGGTACAATGAGCAGTTCTTC. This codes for CASSLDTGTGYNEQFF. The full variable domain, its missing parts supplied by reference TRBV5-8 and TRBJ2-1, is EAGVTQSPTHLIKTRGQQATLRCSPISGHTSVYWYQQALGLGLQFLLWYDEGEERNRGNFPPRFSGRQFPNYSSELNVNALELEDSALYLCASSLDTGTGYNEQFFGPGTRLTVL.

The chain's CDR3 is CASSTRTALNTEAFF. The CDR3 DNA reads TGTGCCAGCAGTACTAGGACGGCTCTGAACACTGAAGCTTTCTTT. The J gene is TRBJ1-1, the V gene TRBV28, with D unresolved. The CDR3 totals 15 residues. V dropped 5 bases and J dropped 0 bases, with 13 bases sitting between them. Germline V gene sequence: CDR1 MDHEN, CDR2 SYDVKM.

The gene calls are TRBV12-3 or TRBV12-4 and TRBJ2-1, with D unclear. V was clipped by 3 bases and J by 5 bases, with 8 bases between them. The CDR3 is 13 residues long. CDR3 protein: CASSFLGNNEQFF. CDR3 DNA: TGTGCCAGCAGTTTTTTGGGCAACAATGAGCAGTTCTTC.

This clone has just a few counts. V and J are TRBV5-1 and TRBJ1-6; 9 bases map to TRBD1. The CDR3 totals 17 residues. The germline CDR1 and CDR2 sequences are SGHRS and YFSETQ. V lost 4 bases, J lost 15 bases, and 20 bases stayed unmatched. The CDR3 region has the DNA TGCGCCAGCAGCCCATGGACCCCGGGACAGGGCCTTATTAACCTCCACTTT. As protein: CASSPWTPGQGLINLHF.